Below are 23 T cell receptor beta chains sequenced from a single sample in a study of Graves' ophthalmopathy and Graves' hyperthyroidism. The authors amplified TCR beta CDR3 regions, and they did so from RNA transcripts for repertoire sequencing. An opening RT-PCR round employed HTBI primers and preceded a second-round multiplex PCR. TCRdb fed the multiplex PCR reads into MiXCR, producing one record per CDR3 protein. The sample records 650,000 to 800,000 distinct CDR3 sequences, about two fifths being singletons. The sequenced sample was peripheral blood. The receptor set was obtained from an adult man with Graves' ophthalmopathy.

This clonotype was counted at least ten times. One end of the junction is discordant with germline, which a read error may explain. The chain is built from TRBV2 and TRBJ1-5; D remains unclear. The CDR3 is 17 residues long. Germline V CDR1 and CDR2: SNHLY, FYNNEI. CDR3 residues: CASSEGSATYSNQPQHF. Written as DNA, the CDR3 is TGTGCCAGCAGCGAAGGCTCCGCTACCTATAGCAATCAGCCCCAGCATTTT.

This clonotype was observed many times. The genes are TRBV7-8 and TRBJ2-2; D is uncertain. In germline, CDR1 is SGHVS, CDR2 FQNEAQ. V was pared by 8 bases and J by 7 bases, with 11 bases between. The CDR3 consists of 12 residues. CDR3 nucleotides: TGTGCCAGCTTAGGGTCGTTCGGGGAGCTGTTTTTT. This encodes CASLGSFGELFF.

This clonotype was found many times. V gene TRBV20-1 combines with J gene TRBJ2-5, with unresolved D. Trimming took off 1 base at V and 3 bases at J, with 9 bases between the two ends. Looked up from germline, CDR1 is DFQATT and CDR2 is SNEGSKA (reference sequence). The CDR3 runs to 13 residues. The CDR3 protein is CSARGRAEETQYF. The DNA for the CDR3 is TGCAGTGCTAGAGGCCGGGCTGAAGAGACCCAGTACTTC.

The sample holds many counts of this clonotype. The chain combines TRBV19 with TRBJ1-2, with TRBD1 matching 8 bases. The CDR3 has 14 residues. Unmatched junction bases numbered 3, after V lost 2 bases and J lost 4 bases. Germline V gene data show CDR1 as LNHDA and CDR2 as SQIVND (reference sequence). CDR3 bases: TGTGCCAGTAGTATACAGGGGGCACCCTATGGCTACACCTTC. Translated, it gives CASSIQGAPYGYTF.

In the case of this clonotype: The junction does not match germline at one end; this may be a read error. V usage is TRBV4-1 and J usage is TRBJ1-5; D gene uncertain. Germline-derived CDR1 and CDR2 are MGHRA and YSYEKL. CDR3 length: 13 amino acids. Here the CDR3 DNA reads TGTGCCAGCGGCCGACCCGGGGAACAGCCCCAGCATTTT. It codes for CASGRPGEQPQHF.

This clonotype came up many times. The V and J genes are TRBV24-1 and TRBJ2-7; 9 bases line up with TRBD1. The CDR3 length is 13 residues. Looked up from germline, CDR1 is KGHDR and CDR2 is SFDVKD. V lost 9 bases, J lost 6 bases, and 8 bases stayed unmatched. DNA for the CDR3: TGTGCCACCCGTGGACAGGGGAGTTCCGAGCAGTACTTC. It codes for CATRGQGSSEQYF.

The chain employs TRBV9 and TRBJ1-6, with D possibly TRBD1 on 5 matching bases. CDR1 is SGDLS, CDR2 YYNGEE, per germline. The V gene lost 3 bases and the J gene lost 6 bases, with 13 bases spanning the gap. This CDR3 spans 15 amino acids. CDR3 in amino acids: CASSASGTGNSPLHF. The CDR3 nucleotides read TGTGCCAGCAGCGCGTCCGGGACCGGTAATTCACCCCTCCACTTT. Variable domain in full (rest from reference TRBV9 and TRBJ1-6): DSGVTQTPKHLITATGQRVTLRCSPRSGDLSVYWYQQSLDQGLQFLIQYYNGEERAKGNILERFSAQQFPDLHSELNLSSLELGDSALYFCASSASGTGNSPLHFGNGTRLTVT.

This clonotype was seen ten or more times. The chain has TRBV19 and TRBJ1-1; TRBD1 matches 7 bases. Losses at the gene ends were 10 bases for V and 2 bases for J; bases not matched to a gene: 7. CDR1 and CDR2 (germline): LNHDA, SQIVND (reference sequence). CDR3 length: 13 residues. The CDR3 coding sequence is TGTGCCACCTCGGACAGGCCAAACACTGAAGCTTTCTTT. It translates to CATSDRPNTEAFF. The entire variable domain, with the rest obtained from reference TRBV19 and TRBJ1-1, is as follows: DGGITQSPKYLFRKEGQNVTLSCEQNLNHDAMYWYRQDPGQGLRLIYYSQIVNDFQKGDIAEGYSVSREKKESFPLTVTSAQKNPTAFYLCATSDRPNTEAFFGQGTRLTVV.

The sample holds a few counts of this clonotype. The germline gene is not matched at one end of the junction; a read error may be the cause. The chain uses TRBV15 and TRBJ2-6, with 7 bases that match TRBD1. Germline CDR1 and CDR2: LNHNV and YYDKDF (reference sequence). The CDR3 is 15 residues long. The DNA for the CDR3 is TGTGCCACCAGCAGAGATTGGCCAGGGGGCAACGTCCTGACTTTC. It is translated as CATSRDWPGGNVLTF.

CDR3 bases: TGTGCCAGTAGTAGCGGACATAATAGCAATCAGCCCCAGCATTTT. The encoded protein is CASSSGHNSNQPQHF. The chain employs TRBV19 and TRBJ1-5; D may be TRBD1 (5 bases). Trimming took 4 bases from V and 0 from J, leaving 10 bases between them. Germline V gives CDR1 LNHDA, CDR2 SQIVND (reference sequence). The CDR3 has 15 amino acids.

This clonotype was counted once. The gene calls are TRBV10-3 and TRBJ2-7; 8 bases are shared with TRBD1. The length of the CDR3 is 13 residues. Trimming took 6 bases from V and 4 from J; bases not matched to a gene: 5. Looked up from germline, CDR1 is ENHRY and CDR2 is SYGVKD. CDR3 residues: CAISQGARYEQYF. The CDR3, as DNA: TGTGCCATCAGCCAGGGGGCGCGTTACGAGCAGTACTTC.

The sample holds many counts of this clonotype. The rearrangement joins TRBV20-1 to TRBJ1-2; 7 nucleotides agree with TRBD1. This CDR3 comprises 15 residues. Germline V gene sequence: CDR1 DFQATT, CDR2 SNEGSKA (reference sequence). Losses at the gene ends were 1 base for V and 5 bases for J; bases not matched to a gene: 10. In DNA form, the CDR3 reads TGCAGTGCTAGAGCCATCGACAGGGCTTCTTATGGCTACACCTTC. It translates to CSARAIDRASYGYTF.

This clonotype was recorded at least ten times. This sequence joins TRBV2 and TRBJ1-5, with D maybe TRBD1 (5 bases). Deletions cut 6 bases from V and 2 bases from J, with 29 bases between. Germline values: CDR1 SNHLY, CDR2 FYNNEI. The CDR3 is 20 amino acids. CDR3 in amino acids: CASRVANSPQGWIRNQPQHF. The CDR3 nucleotides read TGTGCCAGCAGGGTCGCGAACTCTCCCCAGGGATGGATCCGCAATCAGCCCCAGCATTTT.

The chain is built from TRBV19 and TRBJ1-4; D not resolved. The V gene lost 11 bases and the J gene lost 7 bases, with 17 bases spanning the gap. Germline loops: CDR1 LNHDA, CDR2 SQIVND (reference sequence). The CDR3 has 13 residues. CDR3: CAWSVGWPEKLFF. The CDR3 DNA follows: TGTGCCTGGAGTGTGGGATGGCCTGAAAAACTGTTTTTT.

This clonotype came up a few times. The chain uses TRBV4-1 and TRBJ1-4; D gene ambiguous. Deletions cut 4 bases from V and 8 bases from J, with 17 bases between. Germline V gene sequence: CDR1 MGHRA, CDR2 YSYEKL. The CDR3 contains 15 residues. CDR3 in amino acids: CASSPFPRTREKLFF. The CDR3 nucleotides read TGCGCCAGCAGCCCGTTTCCCAGGACCCGGGAAAAACTGTTTTTT.

This rearrangement joins TRBV29-1 to TRBJ1-1, with TRBD1 identical over 9 bases. Germline-derived CDR1 and CDR2 are SQVTM and ANQGSEA. This CDR3 spans 13 amino acids. Trimming removed 4 bases from V and 4 bases from J; junction bases left unmatched: 4. The CDR3 nucleotides are TGCAGCGTTGGGGGACAGGGCATCACTGAAGCTTTCTTT. Encoded protein: CSVGGQGITEAFF.

V gene TRBV20-1 combines with J gene TRBJ1-1, with a tentative D call TRBD1 (6 bases). The CDR3 totals 11 residues. V dropped 7 bases and J dropped 5 bases, with 11 bases sitting between them. Per the germline V gene, CDR1 is DFQATT and CDR2 is SNEGSKA (reference sequence). The CDR3 DNA is TGCAGTGTCACACAGGGAACTGAAGCTTTCTTT. Protein product: CSVTQGTEAFF.

With respect to this clonotype: A read error may explain this, as a much larger clone is one base away. This CDR3 is missing its conserved last phenylalanine or tryptophan, likely due to a read error. V and J are TRBV7-2 and TRBJ1-1; maybe TRBD1 (5 bases). V was shortened by 1 base and J by 8 bases, with 8 bases between the two germline ends. This CDR3 spans 12 amino acids. Per germline, CDR1 SGHTA and CDR2 FQGNSA. Here the CDR3 reads CASSLDGGEAFS. CDR3 DNA: TGTGCCAGCAGCTTAGATGGGGGGGAAGCTTTCTCT.

This clonotype was observed at least ten times. The chain has TRBV29-1 and TRBJ1-2; D unclear. With 6 bases removed from V and 4 bases from J, the gap between germline ends came to 12 bases. Looked up from germline, CDR1 is SQVTM and CDR2 is ANQGSEA. The CDR3 has 12 residues. The DNA of the CDR3 is TGCAGCGTCGGATCGCCCATCTATGGCTACACCTTC. Residues: CSVGSPIYGYTF.

This clonotype has only a few counts. The chain has TRBV9 and TRBJ2-7, with 8 nucleotides matching TRBD2. The CDR3 is 17 residues long. Germline V gives CDR1 SGDLS, CDR2 YYNGEE. J lost 3 bases, V lost 4 bases, and 15 bases had no gene match. The DNA of the CDR3 is TGTGCCAGCAGCCAAAGAGTCGGGGGGGGGGATCTCTACGAGCAGTACTTC. Translated, it gives CASSQRVGGGDLYEQYF. Drawing the rest from reference TRBV9 and TRBJ2-7, the complete variable domain is DSGVTQTPKHLITATGQRVTLRCSPRSGDLSVYWYQQSLDQGLQFLIQYYNGEERAKGNILERFSAQQFPDLHSELNLSSLELGDSALYFCASSQRVGGGDLYEQYFGPGTRLTVT.

Notes on this clonotype: The missing conserved phenylalanine or tryptophan at the end of this CDR3 makes a read error likely. The limits of the CDR3 on the DNA are not certain, so only TCRdb's listed CDR3 is given. V gene TRBV7-9 combines with J gene TRBJ2-7; the D segment call TRBD1 is taken from the table without a DNA check. Germline assignment: CDR1 SEHNR and CDR2 FQNEAQ (reference sequence). The CDR3 is 8 amino acids long, termini counted. The CDR3 spells CASSAAGQ.

This clonotype was seen ten or more times. This chain links TRBV2 with TRBJ1-5; maybe TRBD1 (5 bases). Germline values: CDR1 SNHLY, CDR2 FYNNEI. Trimming removed 6 bases at V and 2 bases at J, with 17 bases between. The CDR3 extends over 16 amino acids. The CDR3 region has the DNA TGTGCCAGCAGGGAGGGGAGGGGAAGGGGCAATCAGCCCCAGCATTTT. Its protein is CASREGRGRGNQPQHF.

This chain links TRBV15 with TRBJ1-6; TRBD1 aligns across 10 bases. This CDR3 comprises 15 residues. Trimming removed 5 bases from V and 12 bases from J; junction bases left unmatched: 10. Germline lookup yields CDR1 LNHNV and CDR2 YYDKDF (reference sequence). The CDR3, as DNA: TGTGCCACCAGCGCGGGACAGGGGAGTGCAGAACCCCTCCACTTT. Translated: CATSAGQGSAEPLHF.